A selection of T cell receptor beta chains follows, all from one sample in a study of blood T cell repertoires in COVID-19. Assay: immunoSEQ multiplex PCR; the TCRdb copy retains only in-frame clones and omits some. In the table there are 150,000 to 200,000 clones, over 75% of which are singletons. Input material: PBMCs or T cells enriched from blood (not recorded which). These receptors were collected from a woman aged 50 to 65 who had recovered from COVID-19. Each CDR3 is given with its conserved first and last residue. D genes are given only for firm matches. Clone size appears in some rows only: once, few, many, or a class for an expanded clone.

CDR3: CASSLDPSGSTDTQYF
DNA: TGCGCCAGCAGCTTGGATCCTAGCGGTAGCACAGATACGCAGTATTTT
J: TRBJ2-3
D: TRBD2
V: TRBV5-1
size: -

CDR3: CASSVADEQFF
DNA: TGTGCCAGCAGCGTAGCAGATGAGCAGTTCTTC
J: TRBJ2-1
D: -
V: TRBV9
size: -

CDR3: CASSPVRGNYEQYF
DNA: TGTGCCAGCAGCCCAGTCCGGGGAAACTACGAGCAGTACTTC
J: TRBJ2-7
D: -
V: TRBV7-9
size: -

CDR3: CASSLRGTDSWQYF
DNA: TGTGCCAGCAGCTTGCGGGGGACGGACTCGTGGCAGTACTTC
J: TRBJ2-7
D: -
V: TRBV5-8
size: -

CDR3: CASSYSRRGDNYGYTF
DNA: TGTGCCAGCAGTTACTCCCGGAGGGGTGATAACTATGGCTACACCTTC
J: TRBJ1-2
D: -
V: TRBV6-5
size: few

CDR3: CASSGRPKAGTDTQYF
DNA: TGTGCCAGCAGCGGGAGGCCCAAGGCGGGCACAGATACGCAGTATTTT
J: TRBJ2-3
D: -
V: TRBV7-3
size: -

CDR3: CASTRANLAGNNEQFF
DNA: TGTGCCAGCACCCGAGCCAACCTAGCGGGGAACAATGAGCAGTTCTTC
J: TRBJ2-1
D: TRBD2
V: TRBV2
size: -

CDR3: CARPRDRGRISSPLHF
DNA: TGTGCCAGGCCCCGGGACAGGGGGCGTATTAGTTCACCCCTCCACTTT
J: TRBJ1-6
D: TRBD1
V: TRBV19
size: few

CDR3: CASSQQGVNTEAFF
DNA: TGTGCCAGCAGCCAACAGGGGGTGAACACTGAAGCTTTCTTT
J: TRBJ1-1
D: TRBD1
V: TRBV27
size: -

CDR3: CATKGAFTSGFTYNEQFF
DNA: TGTGCCACCAAGGGCGCCTTTACTAGCGGGTTTACATACAATGAGCAGTTCTTC
J: TRBJ2-1
D: TRBD2
V: TRBV2
size: -

CDR3: CASSSGPGQGSPLHF
DNA: TGTGCCAGCAGCTCCGGGCCCGGGCAGGGGTCACCCCTCCACTTT
J: TRBJ1-6
D: -
V: TRBV5-6
size: few

CDR3: CASSYTGYNEQFF
DNA: TGTGCCAGCAGTTACACTGGCTACAATGAGCAGTTCTTC
J: TRBJ2-1
D: -
V: TRBV6-5
size: many

CDR3: CASSPGTGPNYEQYF
DNA: TGTGCCAGCAGCCCGGGGACAGGGCCGAACTACGAGCAGTACTTC
J: TRBJ2-7
D: TRBD1
V: TRBV5-6
size: -

CDR3: CASSDRGGFEQFF
DNA: TGTGCCAGCAGTGACCGGGGGGGCTTTGAGCAGTTCTTC
J: TRBJ2-1
D: TRBD2
V: TRBV6-1
size: -

CDR3: CASSYAPGVNTDTQYF
DNA: TGTGCCAGCAGCTACGCCCCGGGGGTGAACACAGATACGCAGTATTTT
J: TRBJ2-3
D: -
V: TRBV7-9
size: -

CDR3: CASSLGGQGNEKLFF
DNA: TGTGCCAGCAGTTTAGGAGGGCAGGGCAATGAAAAACTGTTTTTT
J: TRBJ1-4
D: -
V: TRBV27
size: -